Included here is one T cell receptor (beta chain) sequence, with context. Antigen: not known. These data originate in a study of human T cells and chemical hapten exposure. Looking at the study overall: Donors were sensitized with 2% DPC on the upper inner arm. Study-wide results and limits: Patch test score tracked positively with PT1 expanded TCR counts.

Trimming cost V 4 bases and J 5 bases; bases outside gene matches: 7. Per the germline V gene, CDR1 is SGHRS and CDR2 is YFSETQ. CDR3 length: 15 residues. In TCRdb, the RACE reads were re-called with MiXCR into one record per CDR3 protein. The repertoire holds approximately 260,000 distinct CDR3 sequences, 7% to 10% seen once, with 2.3% in the top ten. Described time point: pre-sensitization, week 0. The treatment: therapeutic diphenylcyclopropenone sensitization with weekly scalp DPC. The receptor's source is a woman aged 40 to 50 with alopecia areata. Some clones in this sample may be carry-over from other donors' samples. The chain uses TRBV5-1 and TRBJ2-2, with 8 bases lining up with TRBD1. Sequenced material: whole blood, taken in connection with sensitization to the hapten diphenylcyclopropenone (DPC). The CDR3, as DNA: TGCGCCAGCAGCGTCCAGGGGGCGGAGACCGGGGAGCTGTTTTTT. It specifies CASSVQGAETGELFF.